Detailed here is one T cell receptor beta chain. Its antigen is not identified. The germline gene is not matched at one end of the junction; a read error may be the cause. The data originate from a study of OX40 agonist ivuxolimab in advanced cancers. Study results and caveats: Not determined was the antigen specificity of the expanded peripheral T cells.

Produced via immunoSEQ multiplex PCR; TCRdb's table is partial and in-frame only. There are tens of thousands of clones in the sample; approximately 90% occur only once, and 0.55% to 0.7% lies in the top ten. The sequence was collected from an adult with an advanced solid tumor such as melanoma, head and neck, liver or kidney cancer. Sequencing was performed on CD4+ or CD8+ T cells sorted from blood, taken in a trial of the OX40 agonist ivuxolimab.

CDR3 in amino acids: CASSLVGFQETQYF. As DNA, the CDR3 is TGTGCTAGCAGCTTAGTGGGGTTCCAAGAGACCCAGTACTTC. The chain carries TRBV7-7 and TRBJ2-5; D not certain. CDR1 and CDR2 from the germline V gene are SSHAT and FNYEAQ (reference sequence). The length of the CDR3 is 14 residues.